The 10 T cell receptor beta chains reported below all come from one sample, sequenced in a study of graft-versus-host responses after intestinal transplantation. The table came from immunoSEQ multiplex PCR; TCRdb's copy has only in-frame clones and leaves some out. The table lists 77,000 or so clones, 92% of them singletons. The sequencing used PBMCs, collected 98 days after intestinal transplantation. These receptors all stem from a human patient who received an intestinal transplant, so some T cells may come from the graft donor.

A remark on this clone: The junction does not match germline at one end; this may be a read error. The sample holds other DNA sequences that translate to the same CDR3. CDR3 loop: CASSSLTGYEQYF. CDR3 sequence (DNA): TGTGCCAGCAGCTCCCTAACAGGCTACGAGCAGTACTTC. V usage is TRBV5-1 and J usage is TRBJ2-7; tentatively, D is TRBD1 (5 bases). The germline gives CDR1 SGHRS, CDR2 YFSETQ. This CDR3 has 13 residues.

This clone was found once. The chain combines TRBV9 with TRBJ2-5, with 8 bases lining up with TRBD2. V dropped 6 bases and J dropped 1; count of bases not matched to a gene: 5. The germline gives CDR1 SGDLS, CDR2 YYNGEE. The CDR3 has 14 amino acids. DNA for the CDR3: TGTGCCAGCACTCGGGGGGGCCTCCAAGAGACCCAGTACTTC. It specifies CASTRGGLQETQYF.

CDR3 in amino acids: CASSLSRHGFSYEQYF. CDR3 bases: TGTGCCAGCAGTTTGAGCCGACACGGGTTCTCCTACGAGCAGTACTTC. The chain joins TRBV28 to TRBJ2-7, with D hard to call. Trimming shortened V by 3 bases and J by 0 bases, and 15 bases separated the two germline ends. Germline assignment: CDR1 MDHEN and CDR2 SYDVKM. The CDR3 runs 16 residues.

The chain recombines TRBV6-1 with TRBJ2-2; TRBD1 aligns across 8 bases. Germline V gives CDR1 MNHNS, CDR2 SASEGT. CDR3 size: 20 residues. Trimming at V came to 4 bases and at J to 1 base, leaving 17 bases not matched to a gene. The CDR3 here is CASSVYPALTGVLNTGELFF. DNA of the CDR3: TGTGCCAGCAGTGTTTACCCCGCATTGACAGGGGTCTTGAACACCGGGGAGCTGTTTTTT.

CDR3 sequence reads: CASSKGADTQYF. CDR3 nucleotide sequence: TGTGCCAGTAGTAAAGGCGCAGATACGCAGTATTTT. The J gene is TRBJ2-3, the V gene TRBV19; D remains unclear. CDR1 LNHDA and CDR2 SQIVND come from the germline V gene (reference sequence). CDR3 length equals 12 residues. V lost 4 bases to trimming and J lost 4 bases, with 6 bases between them.

This chain joins TRBV9 and TRBJ2-3; D call uncertain. Trimming left V 2 bases short and J 5 bases short, with 9 bases between. The CDR3 extends over 13 amino acids. In germline, CDR1 is SGDLS, CDR2 YYNGEE. CDR3 protein: CASSVGKGDTQYF. The CDR3, as DNA: TGTGCCAGCAGCGTCGGAAAAGGAGATACGCAGTATTTT.

This clone was detected only once. This chain uses TRBV6-5 with TRBJ2-3, with 10 bases aligning to TRBD2. Germline V lookup: CDR1 MNHEY, CDR2 SVGAGI. J lost 6 bases, V lost 0 bases, and 6 bases had no gene match. The length of the CDR3 is 16 residues. Here the CDR3 reads CASSYSILAGPDTQYF. The CDR3 DNA is TGTGCCAGCAGTTACTCGATACTAGCGGGGCCGGATACGCAGTATTTT.

V is TRBV5-1 and J is TRBJ2-7; TRBD2 is a possible D gene (6 bases). Trimming took off 4 bases at V and 3 bases at J, with 14 bases between the two ends. The CDR3 totals 14 residues. CDR1 is SGHRS and CDR2 is YFSETQ in the germline V gene. The CDR3: CASSVSEGGYEQYF. DNA for the CDR3: TGCGCCAGCAGCGTTAGCGAGGGAGGCTACGAGCAGTACTTC. Variable domain in full (rest from reference TRBV5-1 and TRBJ2-7): KAGVTQTPRYLIKTRGQQVTLSCSPISGHRSVSWYQQTPGQGLQFLFEYFSETQRNKGNFPGRFSGRQFSNSRSEMNVSTLELGDSALYLCASSVSEGGYEQYFGPGTRLTVT.

The V gene is TRBV2, the J gene TRBJ2-4; 7 bases are shared with TRBD1. Per germline, CDR1 SNHLY and CDR2 FYNNEI. The CDR3 length is 14 residues. Unmatched junction bases numbered 5, after V lost 4 bases and J lost 5 bases. The CDR3 DNA sequence: TGTGCCAGCAGTGGGGACAGAAACCAAAACATTCAGTACTTC. Translation gives CASSGDRNQNIQYF.

This chain links TRBV27 with TRBJ2-7, with 14 nucleotides matching TRBD2. Germline CDR1 MNHEY, CDR2 SMNVEV (reference sequence). The CDR3 covers 16 residues. After removal of 9 bases from V and 3 bases from J, the junction contained 10 bases not matched to a gene. CDR3 loop: CARYQGLAGDCYEQYF. The CDR3 DNA sequence: TGTGCCAGATACCAGGGACTAGCGGGAGACTGCTACGAGCAGTACTTC.